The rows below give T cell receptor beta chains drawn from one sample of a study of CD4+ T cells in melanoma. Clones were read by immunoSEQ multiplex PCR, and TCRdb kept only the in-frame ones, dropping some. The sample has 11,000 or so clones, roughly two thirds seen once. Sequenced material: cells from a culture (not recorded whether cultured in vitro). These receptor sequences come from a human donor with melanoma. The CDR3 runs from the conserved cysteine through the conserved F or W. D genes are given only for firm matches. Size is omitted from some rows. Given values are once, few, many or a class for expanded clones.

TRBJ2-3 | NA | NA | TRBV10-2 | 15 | TGCGCCAGCAGTGGTGGGGTGACTAGCACAGATACGCAGTATTTT | CASSGGVTSTDTQYF
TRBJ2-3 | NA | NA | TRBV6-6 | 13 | TGTGCCAGCCGGTCTAGTAACACAGATACGCAGTATTTT | CASRSSNTDTQYF
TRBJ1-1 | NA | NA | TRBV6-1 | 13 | TGTGCCAGCAAGACGGTGGCTGGCGCTGAAGCTTTCTTT | CASKTVAGAEAFF
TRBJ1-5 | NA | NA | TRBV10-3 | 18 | TGTGCCATCAGTGAGAGATTACGGAAACGCAATAGCAATCAGCCCCAGCATTTT | CAISERLRKRNSNQPQHF
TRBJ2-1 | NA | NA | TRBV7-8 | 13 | TGTGCCAGCAGCCATGGGGGGTACAATGAGCAGTTCTTC | CASSHGGYNEQFF
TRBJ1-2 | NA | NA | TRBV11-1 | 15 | TGTGCCAGCAGCATGTTGGGCGCCGGGAACTATGGCTACACCTTC | CASSMLGAGNYGYTF
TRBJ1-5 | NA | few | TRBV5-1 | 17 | TGCGCCAGCAGCTTGGTTCTTAGGCCAGGTAATCTACAGCCCCAGCATTTT | CASSLVLRPGNLQPQHF
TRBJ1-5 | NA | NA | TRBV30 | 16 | TGTGCCTGGAGTGGGAGGACCGGGGATTTCAATCAGCCCCAGCATTTT | CAWSGRTGDFNQPQHF
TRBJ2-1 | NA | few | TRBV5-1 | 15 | TGCGCCAGCAGCTTGGTTTCTAGCCTCTACAATGAGCAGTTCTTC | CASSLVSSLYNEQFF
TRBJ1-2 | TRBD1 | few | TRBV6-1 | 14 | TGTGCCAGCAGTGCGGTGACAGGGGTCTATGGCTACACCTTC | CASSAVTGVYGYTF
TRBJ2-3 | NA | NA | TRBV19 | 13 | TGTGCCAGTAAGTACAGTGGCGCAGATACGCAGTATTTT | CASKYSGADTQYF
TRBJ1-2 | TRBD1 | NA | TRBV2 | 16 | TGTGCAGTTCCCCGGGACAGGGGCCCAAGGCCCCATGGCTACACCTTC | CAVPRDRGPRPHGYTF
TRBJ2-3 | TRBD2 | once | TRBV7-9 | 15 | TGTGCCAGCAGCCTCCTAGCGGGCCCCACAGATACGCAGTATTTT | CASSLLAGPTDTQYF
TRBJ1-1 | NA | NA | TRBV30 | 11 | TGTGCCTGGAGTTTAGGAGCGGAAGCTTTCTTT | CAWSLGAEAFF
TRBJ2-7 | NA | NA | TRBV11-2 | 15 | TGTGCCAGCAGGAAGGACTACCAAGTAGCGCTCGAGCAGTACTTC | CASRKDYQVALEQYF
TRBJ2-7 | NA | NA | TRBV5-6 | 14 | TGTGCCAGCAGCTTGTGGGGGGTGACATACGAGCAGTACTTC | CASSLWGVTYEQYF
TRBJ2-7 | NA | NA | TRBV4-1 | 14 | TGCGCCAGCAGCCAAGACGGGTTATCCTACGAGCAGTACTTC | CASSQDGLSYEQYF
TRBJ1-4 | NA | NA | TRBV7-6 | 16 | TGTGCCAGCAGCCCAGGCAGGCACATTTCTAATGAAAAACTGTTTTTT | CASSPGRHISNEKLFF
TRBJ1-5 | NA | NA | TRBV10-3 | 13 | TGTGCCATCTCACGGGGGAGCAATCAGCCCCAGCATTTT | CAISRGSNQPQHF
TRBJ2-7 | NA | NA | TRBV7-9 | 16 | TGTGCCAGCAGTCGGCAGGGGCTCGGGCAGATAGGCGAGCAGTACTTC | CASSRQGLGQIGEQYF
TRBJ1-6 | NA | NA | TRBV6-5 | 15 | TGTGCCAGCAGGACGAGCCGGGCCAATAATTCACCCCTCCACTTT | CASRTSRANNSPLHF
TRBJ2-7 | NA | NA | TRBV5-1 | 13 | TGCGCCAGCAGCTTGGGGTACCGAAGTGAGCAGTACTTC | CASSLGYRSEQYF
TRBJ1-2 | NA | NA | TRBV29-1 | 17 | TGCAGCGTTGAGTTCACTTTGGGCCCTTCGAGCGGCTATGGCTACACCTTC | CSVEFTLGPSSGYGYTF
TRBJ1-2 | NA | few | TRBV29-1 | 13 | TGCAGCGTTCCCGAGGGGGGCCTAGGCGGCTACACCTTC | CSVPEGGLGGYTF
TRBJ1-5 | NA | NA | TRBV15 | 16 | TGTGCCACCAGCAAAGAACAGGTCTTTAGCAATCAGCCCCAGCATTTT | CATSKEQVFSNQPQHF
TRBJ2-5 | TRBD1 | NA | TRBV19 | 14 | TGTGCCAGTAGTGAAAACAGGGGCCAAGAGACCCAGTACTTC | CASSENRGQETQYF
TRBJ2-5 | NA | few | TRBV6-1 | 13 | TGTGCCAGCAGTAGGCAGGGTATCGAGACCCAGTACTTC | CASSRQGIETQYF
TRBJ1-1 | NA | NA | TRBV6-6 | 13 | TGTGCCAGCAGTCACGAGGCGGGGCTCGAAGCTTTCTTT | CASSHEAGLEAFF
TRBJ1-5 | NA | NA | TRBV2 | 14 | TGTGCCAGCAGCCAGGAGAGGGCGGGACAGCCCCAGCATTTT | CASSQERAGQPQHF
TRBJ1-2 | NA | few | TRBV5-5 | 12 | TGTGCCAGCAGCGCAGGGTTCTATGGCTACACCTTC | CASSAGFYGYTF
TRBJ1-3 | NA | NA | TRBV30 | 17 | TGTGCCTGGAGTCCCCTAAGGACCAGATACTCTGGAAACACCATATATTTT | CAWSPLRTRYSGNTIYF
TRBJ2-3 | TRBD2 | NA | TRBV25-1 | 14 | TGTGCCAGCCAAGGAGCGGGGGGGCCTGATACGCAGTATTTT | CASQGAGGPDTQYF
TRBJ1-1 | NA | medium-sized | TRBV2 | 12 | TGTGCCAGCAGTCTAGGACCCACTGAAGCTTTCTTT | CASSLGPTEAFF
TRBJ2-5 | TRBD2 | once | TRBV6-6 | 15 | TGTGCCAGCAGTGATGCTAGCGGGGGCAGAGAGACCCAGTACTTC | CASSDASGGRETQYF
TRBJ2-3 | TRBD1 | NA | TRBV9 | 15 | TGTGCCAGCAGCGCCCCGGGACAGGTTACAGATACGCAGTATTTT | CASSAPGQVTDTQYF
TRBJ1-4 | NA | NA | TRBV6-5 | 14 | TGTGCCGCCGGAGAGGTCTCAACTAATGAAAAACTGTTTTTT | CAAGEVSTNEKLFF
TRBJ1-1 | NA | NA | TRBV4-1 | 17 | TGCGCCAGCAGCCAATACTGGACAGCCTTTGGGAACACTGAAGCTTTCTTT | CASSQYWTAFGNTEAFF
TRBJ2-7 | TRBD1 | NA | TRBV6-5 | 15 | TGTGCCAGCAGTCCCTTTGGGACAGGGTCCTACGAGCAGTACTTC | CASSPFGTGSYEQYF
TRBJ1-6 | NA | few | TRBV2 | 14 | TGTGCCAGCAGAAACCGGGAACTAAGTTCACCCCTCCACTTT | CASRNRELSSPLHF
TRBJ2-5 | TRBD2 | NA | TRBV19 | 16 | TGTGCCAGTAGTATATCTCCGGGGGGATCGTACGAGACCCAGTACTTC | CASSISPGGSYETQYF
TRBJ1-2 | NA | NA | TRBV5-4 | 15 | TGTGCCAGCCGGGTGCTTAGGCGGGGACTAGATGGCTACACCTTC | CASRVLRRGLDGYTF
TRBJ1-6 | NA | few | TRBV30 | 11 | TGTGCCTGGCTACTGAATTCACCCCTCCACTTT | CAWLLNSPLHF
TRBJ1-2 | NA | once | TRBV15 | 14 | TGTGCCACCAGCAGAGTGGCGGGAAGCTATGGCTACACCTTC | CATSRVAGSYGYTF
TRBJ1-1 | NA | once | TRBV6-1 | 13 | TGTGCCAGCAGTGAATTCATCGCCACTGAAGCTTTCTTT | CASSEFIATEAFF
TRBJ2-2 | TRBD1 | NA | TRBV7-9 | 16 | TGTGCCAGCAGCACCGGGACAGGGTTTTACACCGGGGAGCTGTTTTTT | CASSTGTGFYTGELFF
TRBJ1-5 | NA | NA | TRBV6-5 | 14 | TGTGCCAGCAGTTACGGAGGGTACAATCAGCCCCAGCATTTT | CASSYGGYNQPQHF
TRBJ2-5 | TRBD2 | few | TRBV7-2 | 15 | TGTGCCAGCAGCTTCAAGACCCACGGGAGGGAGACCCAGTACTTC | CASSFKTHGRETQYF
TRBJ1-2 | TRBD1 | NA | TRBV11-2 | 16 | TGTGCCAGCACCGATTCAGGGGGGGTTGGCGTGAGAGGCTACACCTTC | CASTDSGGVGVRGYTF
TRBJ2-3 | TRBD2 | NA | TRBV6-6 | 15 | TGTGCCAGCAGTTACCGCGGGGGGGCTTCAGATACGCAGTATTTT | CASSYRGGASDTQYF
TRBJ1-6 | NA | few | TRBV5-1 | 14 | TGCGCCAGCAGCTCCTGGGAGGGCGGTTCACCCCTCCACTTT | CASSSWEGGSPLHF
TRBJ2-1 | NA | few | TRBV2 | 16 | TGTGCCAGCATGGACGGAGTGAGCCTCGATTACAATGAGCAGTTCTTC | CASMDGVSLDYNEQFF